This T cell receptor beta chain was documented in a study of T-cell memory formation after mild COVID-19. Study outcomes and limitations: The study found contracting CD4+ clones mainly in CM and EM and contracting CD8+ clones in EMRA. Detection of some responders pre-infection suggested pre-existing cross-reactive memory T cells participated.

V lost 2 bases to trimming and J lost 14 bases; unmatched junction nucleotides: 9. The CDR3 consists of 13 residues. Germline V CDR1 and CDR2: SGDLS, YYNGEE. This clonotype was recorded many times. As yet, its antigen is unknown. Constant-segment primers and 5'RACE yielded cDNA libraries for TCR alpha and TCR beta, each carrying sample barcodes and UMIs. TCRdb fed the 5' RACE reads into MiXCR, producing one record per CDR3 protein. The sample consists of 250,000 to 300,000 distinct CDR3 sequences, around 16% of them appearing once. The sample consisted of PBMCs or a T cell subset sorted from them (not recorded which). The V call is TRBV9, the J call TRBJ2-1, with 8 bases matching TRBD1. The receptor comes from a man aged 18 to 29 who had mild COVID-19 (a few samples of this study predate the infection). Cell type and time point are not known. The CDR3 sequence is CASSVTYTGGKFF. The CDR3 coding sequence is TGTGCCAGCAGCGTGACGTATACAGGGGGGAAGTTCTTC.